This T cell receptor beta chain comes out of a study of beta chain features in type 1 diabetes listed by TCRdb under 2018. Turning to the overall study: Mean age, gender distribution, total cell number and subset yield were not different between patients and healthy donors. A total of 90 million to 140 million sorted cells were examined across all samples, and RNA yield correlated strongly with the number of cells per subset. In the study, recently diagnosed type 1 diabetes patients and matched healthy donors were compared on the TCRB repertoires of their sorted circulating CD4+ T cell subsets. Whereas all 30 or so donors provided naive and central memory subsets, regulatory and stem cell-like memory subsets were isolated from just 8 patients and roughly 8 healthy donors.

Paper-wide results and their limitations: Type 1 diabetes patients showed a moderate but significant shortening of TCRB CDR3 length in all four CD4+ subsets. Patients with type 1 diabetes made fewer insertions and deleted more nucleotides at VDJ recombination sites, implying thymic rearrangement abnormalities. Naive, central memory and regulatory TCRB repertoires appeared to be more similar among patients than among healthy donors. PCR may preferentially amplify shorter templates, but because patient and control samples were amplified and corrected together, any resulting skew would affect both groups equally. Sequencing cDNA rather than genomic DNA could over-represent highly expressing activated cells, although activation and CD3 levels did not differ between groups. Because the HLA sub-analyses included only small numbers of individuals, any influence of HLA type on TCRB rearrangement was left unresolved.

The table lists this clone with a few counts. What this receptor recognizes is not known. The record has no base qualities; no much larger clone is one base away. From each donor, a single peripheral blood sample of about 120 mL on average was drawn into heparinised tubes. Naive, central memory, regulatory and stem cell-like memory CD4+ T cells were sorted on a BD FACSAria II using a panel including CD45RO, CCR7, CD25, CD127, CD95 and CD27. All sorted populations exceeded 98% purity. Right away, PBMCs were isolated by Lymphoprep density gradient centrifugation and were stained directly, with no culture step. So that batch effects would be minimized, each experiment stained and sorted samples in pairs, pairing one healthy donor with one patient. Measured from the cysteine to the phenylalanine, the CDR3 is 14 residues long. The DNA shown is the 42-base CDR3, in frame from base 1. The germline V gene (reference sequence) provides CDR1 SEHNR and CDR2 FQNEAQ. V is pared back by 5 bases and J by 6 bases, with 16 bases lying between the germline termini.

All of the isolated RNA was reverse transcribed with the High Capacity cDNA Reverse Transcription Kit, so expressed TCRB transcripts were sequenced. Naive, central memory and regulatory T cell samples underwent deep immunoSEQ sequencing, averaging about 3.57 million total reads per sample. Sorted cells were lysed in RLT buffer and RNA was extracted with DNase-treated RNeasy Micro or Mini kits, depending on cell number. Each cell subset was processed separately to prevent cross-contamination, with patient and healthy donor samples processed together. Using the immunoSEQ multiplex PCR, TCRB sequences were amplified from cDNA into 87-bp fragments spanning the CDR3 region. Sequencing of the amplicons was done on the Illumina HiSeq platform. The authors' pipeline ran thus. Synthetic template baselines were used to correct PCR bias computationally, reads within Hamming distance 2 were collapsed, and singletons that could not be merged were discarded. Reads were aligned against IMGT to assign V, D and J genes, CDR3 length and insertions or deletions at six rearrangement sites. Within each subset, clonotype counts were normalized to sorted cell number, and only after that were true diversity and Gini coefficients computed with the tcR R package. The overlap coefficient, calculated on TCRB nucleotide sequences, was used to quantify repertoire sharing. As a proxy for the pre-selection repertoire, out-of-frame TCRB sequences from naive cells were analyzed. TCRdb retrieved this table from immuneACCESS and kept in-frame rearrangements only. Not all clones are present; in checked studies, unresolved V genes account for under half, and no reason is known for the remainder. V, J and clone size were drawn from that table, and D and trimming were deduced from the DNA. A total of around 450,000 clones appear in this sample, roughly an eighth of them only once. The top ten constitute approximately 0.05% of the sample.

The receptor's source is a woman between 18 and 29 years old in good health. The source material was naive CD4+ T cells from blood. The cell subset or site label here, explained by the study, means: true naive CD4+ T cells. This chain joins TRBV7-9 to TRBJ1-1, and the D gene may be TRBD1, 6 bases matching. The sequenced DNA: TGTGCCAGCAGCCCAAATACAGGGATAGCTGAAGCTTTCTTT. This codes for CASSPNTGIAEAFF.